The rows below give T cell receptor beta chains drawn from one sample of a study of shared clonotypes between healthy human individuals. TCRdb's copy holds only in-frame clones and misses some; the assay was immunoSEQ multiplex PCR. The table has about 870,000 clones, more than 85% seen once. The specimen was naive CD8+ T cells sorted from blood. These receptors were taken from a man aged 25-45 years in good health. CDR3s include the opening cysteine and the closing phenylalanine or tryptophan. The D gene is left open where the match is weak. The size of a clone is reported for some rows only, either as once, few or many, or as a class for expanded clones.

J gene,D gene,clone size,V gene,CDR3 protein,CDR3 DNA
TRBJ2-2,.,.,TRBV27,CASSLNGGELFF,TGTGCCAGCAGTTTGAATGGCGGGGAGCTGTTTTTT
TRBJ2-1,.,.,TRBV27,CASSSLAVHNEQFF,TGTGCCAGCAGTTCCTTAGCCGTTCACAATGAGCAGTTCTTC
TRBJ2-1,.,.,TRBV9,CASTGTGYNEQFF,TGTGCCAGCACCGGCACCGGGTACAATGAGCAGTTCTTC
TRBJ2-7,.,many,TRBV28,CASSTTYEQYF,TGTGCCAGCAGTACTACCTACGAGCAGTACTTC
TRBJ2-1,.,.,TRBV20-1,CSAKLVVEQFF,TGCAGTGCCAAGCTGGTGGTTGAGCAGTTCTTC
TRBJ2-7,.,.,TRBV7-6,CASSFRPTGSYEQYF,TGTGCCAGCAGCTTCCGGCCGACAGGCTCCTACGAGCAGTACTTC
TRBJ2-7,TRBD2,.,TRBV29-1,CSVWTSEIYEQYF,TGCAGCGTGTGGACTAGCGAGATTTACGAGCAGTACTTC
TRBJ1-2,.,.,TRBV27,CASSLWSEGGGYTF,TGTGCCAGCAGTTTATGGTCGGAAGGTGGCGGCTACACCTTC
TRBJ2-3,.,.,TRBV29-1,CSVTLGSSDTQYF,TGCAGCGTGACGCTAGGGTCCTCAGATACGCAGTATTTT
TRBJ2-7,.,.,TRBV4-1,CASSQTTSYEQYF,TGCGCCAGCAGCCAGACTACTAGCTACGAGCAGTACTTC
TRBJ2-1,.,.,TRBV27,CASLSSYNEQFF,TGTGCCAGTCTTAGCTCCTACAATGAGCAGTTCTTC
TRBJ1-1,TRBD1,.,TRBV29-1,CSVALQGVTEAFF,TGCAGCGTCGCTTTACAGGGGGTCACTGAAGCTTTCTTT
TRBJ2-1,.,once,TRBV4-1,CASSQESRSTGPDNEQFF,TGCGCCAGCAGCCAAGAGTCGCGATCTACAGGTCCCGACAATGAGCAGTTCTTC
TRBJ1-1,.,.,TRBV27,CASSTGTEAFF,TGTGCCAGCTCAACGGGCACTGAAGCTTTCTTT
TRBJ2-7,TRBD2,.,TRBV30,CAWWGAGTGGEQYF,TGTGCCTGGTGGGGAGCGGGGACGGGCGGCGAGCAGTACTTC
TRBJ2-7,.,.,TRBV27,CASRTGFPSYEQYF,TGTGCCAGCAGAACGGGATTCCCATCCTACGAGCAGTACTTC
TRBJ2-7,TRBD1,.,TRBV7-6,CASSPAGTGFYEQYF,TGTGCCAGCAGCCCTGCCGGGACAGGATTCTACGAGCAGTACTTC
TRBJ2-7,TRBD1,.,TRBV29-1,CSATGTGTYEQYF,TGCAGCGCAACCGGGACAGGGACCTACGAGCAGTACTTC
TRBJ2-2,.,.,TRBV19,CASSLVGASIGELFF,TGTGCCAGTAGTCTAGTCGGGGCTAGCATCGGGGAGCTGTTTTTT
TRBJ2-7,.,.,TRBV28,CASSFVVAAYYEQYF,TGTGCCAGCAGTTTCGTGGTAGCGGCCTACTACGAGCAGTACTTC
TRBJ1-1,TRBD1,.,TRBV7-8,CASSSGQGNTEAFF,TGTGCCAGCAGCTCCGGACAGGGGAACACTGAAGCTTTCTTT
TRBJ2-2,TRBD1,.,TRBV7-9,CASSPSTGERGNTGELFF,TGTGCCAGCAGCCCATCGACAGGGGAGAGGGGGAACACCGGGGAGCTGTTTTTT
TRBJ2-5,TRBD2,.,TRBV9,CASSDLLAGTQETQYF,TGTGCCAGCAGCGACTTACTAGCGGGAACCCAAGAGACCCAGTACTTC
TRBJ1-5,.,.,TRBV6-5,CASRSYIDSNQPQHF,TGTGCCAGCAGATCTTATATAGATAGCAATCAGCCCCAGCATTTT
TRBJ1-1,TRBD1,.,TRBV7-9,CASSGQAGGTEAFF,TGTGCCAGCAGCGGACAGGCTGGGGGCACTGAAGCTTTCTTT
TRBJ2-1,.,.,TRBV5-6,CASSDTAGLEQFF,TGTGCCAGCAGCGACACCGCGGGCCTAGAGCAGTTCTTC
TRBJ2-1,TRBD2,.,TRBV27,CASSWTSAGEQFF,TGTGCCAGCAGCTGGACTAGCGCGGGTGAGCAGTTCTTC
TRBJ2-1,.,.,TRBV10-3,CAISDPGGSYNEQFF,TGTGCCATCAGTGACCCCGGGGGCTCCTACAATGAGCAGTTCTTC
TRBJ2-3,.,.,TRBV2,CTLTPGSTDTQYF,TGTACCCTAACCCCCGGATCCACAGATACGCAGTATTTT
TRBJ1-3,.,.,TRBV5-3,CARQGSGNTIYF,TGTGCCAGGCAGGGGTCTGGAAACACCATATATTTT
TRBJ2-5,.,once,TRBV14,CASSQDRGETQYF,TGTGCCAGCAGCCAAGATCGAGGAGAGACCCAGTACTTC
TRBJ1-1,.,.,TRBV27,CASTDRMPEAFF,TGTGCCAGCACCGATAGGATGCCTGAAGCTTTCTTT
TRBJ1-4,TRBD1,.,TRBV7-9,CASSAGGREKLFF,TGTGCCAGCTCTGCAGGGGGAAGGGAAAAACTGTTTTTT
TRBJ2-3,.,.,TRBV28,CASSWAWTGTDTQYF,TGTGCCAGCAGTTGGGCTTGGACTGGCACAGATACGCAGTATTTT
TRBJ2-7,TRBD2,once,TRBV5-1,CASSWGAGVADEQYF,TGCGCCAGCAGCTGGGGAGCGGGAGTGGCAGACGAGCAGTACTTC
TRBJ2-3,.,.,TRBV19,CASSRGGGDTQYF,TGTGCCAGTAGTAGAGGGGGGGGTGATACGCAGTATTTT
TRBJ2-1,.,.,TRBV4-3,CASSQSGRSGNEQFF,TGCGCCAGCAGCCAATCGGGGCGGAGCGGCAATGAGCAGTTCTTC
TRBJ2-3,.,.,TRBV9,CASSLGVSSTDTQYF,TGTGCCAGCAGCTTGGGGGTCTCTAGCACAGATACGCAGTATTTT
TRBJ2-7,TRBD2,.,TRBV27,CASSPGLAAVAEQYF,TGTGCCAGCAGTCCGGGACTAGCGGCCGTCGCCGAGCAGTACTTC
TRBJ1-2,TRBD1,once,TRBV30,CAWSTGGVYGYTF,TGTGCCTGGAGTACAGGGGGTGTCTATGGCTACACCTTC